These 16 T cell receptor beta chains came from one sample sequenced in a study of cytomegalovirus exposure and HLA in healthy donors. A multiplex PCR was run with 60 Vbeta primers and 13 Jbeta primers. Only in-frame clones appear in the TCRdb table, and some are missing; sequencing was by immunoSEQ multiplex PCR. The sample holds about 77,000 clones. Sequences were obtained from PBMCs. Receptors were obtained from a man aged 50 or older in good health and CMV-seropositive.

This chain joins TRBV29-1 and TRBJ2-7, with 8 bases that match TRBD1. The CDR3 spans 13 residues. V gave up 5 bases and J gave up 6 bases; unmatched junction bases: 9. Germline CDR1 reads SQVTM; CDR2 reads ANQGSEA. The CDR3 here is CSVRRGQEGEQYF. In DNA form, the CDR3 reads TGCAGCGTTCGCCGGGGACAGGAGGGCGAGCAGTACTTC.

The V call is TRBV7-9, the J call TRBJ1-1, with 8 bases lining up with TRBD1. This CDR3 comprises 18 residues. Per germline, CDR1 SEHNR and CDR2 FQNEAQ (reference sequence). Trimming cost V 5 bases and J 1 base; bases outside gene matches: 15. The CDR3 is CASSRMRAGGAPNTEAFF. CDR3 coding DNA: TGTGCCAGCAGCCGAATGAGGGCAGGGGGCGCGCCGAACACTGAAGCTTTCTTT.

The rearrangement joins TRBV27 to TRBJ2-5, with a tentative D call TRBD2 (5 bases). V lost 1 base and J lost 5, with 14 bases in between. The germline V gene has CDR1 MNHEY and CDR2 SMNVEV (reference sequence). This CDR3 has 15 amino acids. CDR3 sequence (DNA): TGTGCCAGCAGTTTATTTGAGGGAATAGGGGAGACCCAGTACTTC. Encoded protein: CASSLFEGIGETQYF.

The CDR3 DNA sequence: TGTGCCACGGAACAGGGAGAGAGCGGAAACACCATATATTTT. Amino acid sequence: CATEQGESGNTIYF. This chain connects TRBV10-3 to TRBJ1-3; a weak D match, TRBD1 (6 bases). V was trimmed by 10 bases and J by 4 bases, leaving 17 bases between them. The germline V gene encodes CDR1 ENHRY and CDR2 SYGVKD. The CDR3 loop spans 14 amino acids.

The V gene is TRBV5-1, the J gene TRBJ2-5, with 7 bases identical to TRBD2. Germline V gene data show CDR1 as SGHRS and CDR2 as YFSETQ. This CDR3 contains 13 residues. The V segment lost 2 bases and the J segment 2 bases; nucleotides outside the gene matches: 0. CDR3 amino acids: CASSFGGQETQYF. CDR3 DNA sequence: TGCGCCAGCAGCTTCGGGGGGCAAGAGACCCAGTACTTC.

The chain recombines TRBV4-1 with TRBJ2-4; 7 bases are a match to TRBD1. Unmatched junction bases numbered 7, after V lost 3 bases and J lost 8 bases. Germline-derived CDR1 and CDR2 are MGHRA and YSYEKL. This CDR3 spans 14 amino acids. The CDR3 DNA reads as TGCGCCAGCAGCCAGGAGACAGGGAGAGACATTCAGTACTTC. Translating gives CASSQETGRDIQYF.

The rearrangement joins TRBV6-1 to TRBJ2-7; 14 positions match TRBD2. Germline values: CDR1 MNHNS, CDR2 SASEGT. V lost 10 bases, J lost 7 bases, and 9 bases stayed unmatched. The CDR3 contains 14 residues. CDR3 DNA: TGTGCCACCGGAGGACTAGCGGGGGGAGGTGAGCAGTACGTC. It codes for CATGGLAGGGEQYV.

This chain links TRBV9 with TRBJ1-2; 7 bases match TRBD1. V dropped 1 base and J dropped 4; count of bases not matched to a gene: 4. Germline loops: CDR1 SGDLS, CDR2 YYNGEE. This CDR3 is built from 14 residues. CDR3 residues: CASSVTGDSYGYTF. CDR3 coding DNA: TGTGCCAGCAGCGTAACAGGGGACTCCTATGGCTACACCTTC.

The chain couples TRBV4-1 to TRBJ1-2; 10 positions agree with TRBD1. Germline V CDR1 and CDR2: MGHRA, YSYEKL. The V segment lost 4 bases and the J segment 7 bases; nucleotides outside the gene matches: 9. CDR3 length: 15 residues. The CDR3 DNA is TGCGCCAGCAGCCTTCGGAGCGGGACAGGGGTTGGCTACACCTTC. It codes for CASSLRSGTGVGYTF.

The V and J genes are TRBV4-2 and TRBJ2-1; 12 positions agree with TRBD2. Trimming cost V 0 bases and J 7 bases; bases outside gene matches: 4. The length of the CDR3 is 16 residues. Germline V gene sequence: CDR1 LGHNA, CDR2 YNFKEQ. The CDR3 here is CASSQELAGGKNEQFF. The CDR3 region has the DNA TGTGCCAGCAGCCAAGAACTAGCGGGGGGCAAGAATGAGCAGTTCTTC.

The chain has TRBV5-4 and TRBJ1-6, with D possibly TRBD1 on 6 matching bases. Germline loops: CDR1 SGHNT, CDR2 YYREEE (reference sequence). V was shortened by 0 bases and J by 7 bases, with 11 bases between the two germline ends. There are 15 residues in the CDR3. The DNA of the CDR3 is TGTGCCAGCAGCTTGGACAGGGTGCCAAATTCACCCCTCCACTTT. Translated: CASSLDRVPNSPLHF.

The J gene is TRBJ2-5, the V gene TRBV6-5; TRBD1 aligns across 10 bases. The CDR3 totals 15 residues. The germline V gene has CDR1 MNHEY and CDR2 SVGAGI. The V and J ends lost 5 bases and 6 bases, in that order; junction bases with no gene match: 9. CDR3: CASSVLRTGGQTQYF. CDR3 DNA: TGTGCCAGCAGTGTATTGAGGACAGGGGGACAGACCCAGTACTTC.

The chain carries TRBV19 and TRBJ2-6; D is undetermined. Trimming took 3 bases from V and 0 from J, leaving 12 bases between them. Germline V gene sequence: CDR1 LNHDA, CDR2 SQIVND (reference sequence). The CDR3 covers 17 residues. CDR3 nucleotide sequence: TGTGCCAGTAGTATTTGGGCCGCGTTCTCTGGGGCCAACGTCCTGACTTTC. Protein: CASSIWAAFSGANVLTF. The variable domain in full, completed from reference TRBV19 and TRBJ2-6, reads DGGITQSPKYLFRKEGQNVTLSCEQNLNHDAMYWYRQDPGQGLRLIYYSQIVNDFQKGDIAEGYSVSREKKESFPLTVTSAQKNPTAFYLCASSIWAAFSGANVLTFGAGSRLTVL.

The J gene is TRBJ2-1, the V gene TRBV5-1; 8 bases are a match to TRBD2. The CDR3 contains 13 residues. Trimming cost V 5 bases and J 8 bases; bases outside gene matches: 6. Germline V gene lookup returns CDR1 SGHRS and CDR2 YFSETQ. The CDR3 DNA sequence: TGCGCCAGCAGTCCGGCGGGAGGACATGAGCAGTTCTTC. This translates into CASSPAGGHEQFF.

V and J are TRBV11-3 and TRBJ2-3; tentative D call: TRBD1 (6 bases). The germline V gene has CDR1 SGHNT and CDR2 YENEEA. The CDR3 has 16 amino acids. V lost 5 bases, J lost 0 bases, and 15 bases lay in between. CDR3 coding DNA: TGTGCCAGCAGCCCCCATGGACAGTCTAGCACAGATACGCAGTATTTT. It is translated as CASSPHGQSSTDTQYF.

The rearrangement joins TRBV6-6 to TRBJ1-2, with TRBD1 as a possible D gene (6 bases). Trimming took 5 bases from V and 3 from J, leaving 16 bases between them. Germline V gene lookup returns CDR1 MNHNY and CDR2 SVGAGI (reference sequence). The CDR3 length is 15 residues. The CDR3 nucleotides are TGTGCCAGCAGTCCCCAGGGGCGTGAGGACTATGGCTACACCTTC. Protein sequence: CASSPQGREDYGYTF.